What follows are 32 T cell receptor beta chains derived from one specimen sequenced in a study of tumor and adjacent non-tumor tissue in lung cancer. Three rounds of nested PCR, following a modified ARM-PCR protocol, produced the TCRbeta library. TCRdb passed the multiplex PCR reads through MiXCR, listing each CDR3 protein once. The sample consists of about 200,000 distinct CDR3 sequences, 70% to 75% of them appearing once. The template was RNA from unsorted bulk tissue. Specimen: lung tumor tissue. The receptors come from a man in his sixties with non-small cell lung cancer.

Comment on this clonotype: This could be a read error, since a much larger clone is one nucleotide away. The final CDR3 position lacks the conserved phenylalanine or tryptophan, pointing to a likely read error. The genes are TRBV12-3 or TRBV12-4 and TRBJ2-3; D is perhaps TRBD1 (5 bases). Trimming stripped 3 bases from V and 0 bases from J, with 10 bases between. There are 15 residues in the CDR3. CDR3 coding DNA: TGTGCCAGCAGTTTTAGTAGGGGAAGCACAGATACGCAGTATTAT. Translating it yields CASSFSRGSTDTQYY.

The chain is built from TRBV4-1 and TRBJ2-3; D gene unclear. The ends were cut back, 1 base at V and 0 bases at J, with 5 bases in the middle. Germline V gene sequence: CDR1 MGHRA, CDR2 YSYEKL. The CDR3 is 14 residues long. CDR3 DNA sequence: TGCGCCAGCAGCCAAGGATGGAGCACAGATACGCAGTATTTT. Translating gives CASSQGWSTDTQYF.

Note on this clonotype: Possible read error: a much larger clone is one base away. The chain recombines TRBV29-1 with TRBJ1-6, with D unresolved. The V end lost 8 bases, the J end lost 4 bases, and 12 bases lay between the germline ends. Looked up from germline, CDR1 is SQVTM and CDR2 is ANQGSEA. This CDR3 has 13 residues. The CDR3 nucleotides read TGCAGCATTCTGGAAGGTTATAATTCACCCCTCCACTTT. Translated, it gives CSILEGYNSPLHF. Together with reference TRBV29-1 and TRBJ1-6, the CDR3 gives the full variable domain: SAVISQKPSRDICQRGTSLTIQCQVDSQVTMMFWYRQQPGQSLTLIATANQGSEATYESGFVIDKFPISRPNLTFSTLTVSNMSPEDSSIYLCSILEGYNSPLHFGNGTRLTVT.

This clonotype was detected only once. With a much larger clone just one base away, this may be a read error. The chain is built from TRBV29-1 and TRBJ1-2; D might be TRBD1 (6 bases). V lost 2 bases to trimming and J lost 9 bases, with 16 bases between them. CDR1 SQVTM and CDR2 ANQGSEA come from the germline V gene. This CDR3 contains 13 residues. The CDR3 DNA reads TGCAGCGTTGAACAGGGGTGGCTGAGATGCTACACCTTC. This translates into CSVEQGWLRCYTF.

This clonotype was recorded once. J is TRBJ2-4 and V is TRBV7-3, with a tentative D call TRBD1 (6 bases). CDR3 length equals 16 residues. The ends were cut back, 2 bases at V and 9 bases at J, with 20 bases in the middle. CDR1 and CDR2 (germline): SGHTA, FQGTGA. DNA for the CDR3: TGTGCCAGCAGCTTACAGGGGTCCTCAGGAGAGACCATTCAGTACTTC. Protein sequence: CASSLQGSSGETIQYF.

Of note for this clonotype: The conserved final phenylalanine or tryptophan is absent from the CDR3, which likely points to a read error. V gene TRBV24-1 combines with J gene TRBJ2-7; 8 bases match TRBD1. Losses at the gene ends were 5 bases for V and 5 bases for J; bases not matched to a gene: 1. Germline lookup yields CDR1 KGHDR and CDR2 SFDVKD. The CDR3 extends over 12 amino acids. The CDR3 sequence: CATSGGQDEQYS. CDR3 DNA sequence: TGTGCCACCAGTGGGGGACAGGACGAGCAGTACTCC.

This chain connects TRBV5-5 to TRBJ1-2, with a tentative D call TRBD1 (5 bases). The CDR3 length is 17 residues. The V and J ends lost 0 bases and 7 bases respectively, with 22 bases between them. CDR1 and CDR2 (germline): SGHKS, YYEKEE (reference sequence). The CDR3 DNA follows: TGTGCCAGCAGCTTGGCGTTTGGGACCCAAAATCCCTGTGGCTACACCTTC. This gives the protein CASSLAFGTQNPCGYTF.

This clonotype was seen once. At one end, the junction sequence differs from germline, possibly due to a read error. The chain joins TRBV11-2 to TRBJ2-5; D call uncertain. There are 13 residues in the CDR3. CDR1 SGHAT and CDR2 FQNNGV come from the germline V gene. CDR3: CASSSRREDTQYF. CDR3 DNA sequence: TGTGCCAGCAGTTCTAGAAGGGAAGACACCCAGTACTTC.

As regards this clonotype: One end of the junction does not line up with germline, which may come from a read error. The chain couples TRBV7-9 to TRBJ2-3; D perhaps matches TRBD2 (5 bases). Germline CDR1 and CDR2: SEHNR and FQNEAQ (reference sequence). The CDR3 has 15 amino acids. CDR3 bases: TGTGCCAGGAGCTTAGGGTCAGCTAGCACAGATACGCACTATTTT. Its protein product is CARSLGSASTDTHYF. The variable domain in full, completed from reference TRBV7-9 and TRBJ2-3, reads DTGVSQNPRHKITKRGQNVTFRCDPISEHNRLYWYRQTLGQGPEFLTYFQNEAQLEKSRLLSDRFSAERPKGSFSTLEIQRTEQGDSAMYLCARSLGSASTDTHYFGPGTRLTVL.

This clonotype has just a few counts. This chain links TRBV20-1 with TRBJ2-7; D uncertain. The germline gives CDR1 DFQATT, CDR2 SNEGSKA (reference sequence). Deletions cut 2 bases from V and 4 bases from J, with 15 bases between. CDR3 length: 14 residues. The CDR3 reads CSARTAPKAYEQYF. CDR3 nucleotide sequence: TGCAGTGCTAGAACCGCACCAAAGGCGTACGAGCAGTACTTC.

As for this clonotype: An end of the junction does not agree with germline; a read error may underlie this. The chain joins TRBV20-1 to TRBJ1-4, with unresolved D. Germline V gene lookup returns CDR1 DFQATT and CDR2 SNEGSKA (reference sequence). The CDR3 is 15 residues long. The chain's CDR3 is CSARDPRALGEKLFF. In nucleotides, the CDR3 is TGCAGCGCTAGAGATCCCCGGGCGTTGGGCGAAAAACTGTTTTTT.

The rearrangement uses TRBV5-5 and TRBJ1-5; possible D gene TRBD1, 5 bases. The V gene lost 3 bases and the J gene lost 11 bases, with 15 bases spanning the gap. Germline V gives CDR1 SGHKS, CDR2 YYEKEE (reference sequence). CDR3 length equals 13 residues. The CDR3 DNA sequence: TGTGCCAGCAGCTCGGGACGGGACCGGTCCCAGCATTTT. This codes for CASSSGRDRSQHF.

Details on this clonotype: The junction shows a germline mismatch at one end, possibly a read error. J is TRBJ2-7 and V is TRBV11-2; D uncertain. The CDR3 covers 13 residues. Germline-derived CDR1 and CDR2 are SGHAT and FQNNGV. CDR3 nucleotides: TGTGCCAACAGCTTTGACACGCTCTATGAGCAGTACTTC. This translates into CANSFDTLYEQYF.

A word on this clonotype: An end of the junction does not agree with germline; a read error may underlie this. The chain joins TRBV5-1 to TRBJ1-5; a possible D gene is TRBD1 (6 bases). CDR1 and CDR2 (germline): SGHRS, YFSETQ. The CDR3 consists of 16 residues. CDR3 in DNA: TGCGCCAGCAGTCCGGGAGAGGGGGAGTTCAATCAGTCCCAGCATTTT. The encoded protein is CASSPGEGEFNQSQHF.

The CDR3 region is CASSQDQSAGGRETQYF. Here the CDR3 DNA reads TGCGCCAGCAGCCAAGATCAGTCTGCGGGAGGGAGGGAGACCCAGTACTTC. The chain links TRBV4-1 to TRBJ2-5; TRBD2 agrees at 9 bases. The germline V gene has CDR1 MGHRA and CDR2 YSYEKL. CDR3 length: 17 amino acids. Trimming removed 0 bases from V and 5 bases from J; junction bases left unmatched: 10.

This clonotype was seen only once. The chain couples TRBV11-2 to TRBJ1-2; D is unresolved. V gave up 5 bases and J gave up 8 bases, with 12 bases separating them. The CDR3 is 12 residues long. Germline lookup yields CDR1 SGHAT and CDR2 FQNNGV. CDR3 loop: CASSLREDGYTF. CDR3 DNA sequence: TGTGCCAGCAGCCTAAGGGAGGACGGCTACACCTTC.

As for this clonotype: A much larger clone lies one base from this, so it may be a read error. The chain uses TRBV5-1 and TRBJ1-1; D gene unclear. Germline V CDR1 and CDR2: SGHRS, YFSETQ. The CDR3 totals 12 residues. The CDR3 sequence is CASSDGNTAAFF. CDR3 in DNA: TGCGCCTCCTCGGATGGTAACACTGCAGCTTTCTTT. The whole variable domain, remainder taken from reference TRBV5-1 and TRBJ1-1, is KAGVTQTPRYLIKTRGQQVTLSCSPISGHRSVSWYQQTPGQGLQFLFEYFSETQRNKGNFPGRFSGRQFSNSRSEMNVSTLELGDSALYLCASSDGNTAAFFGQGTRLTVV.

The chain employs TRBV29-1 and TRBJ1-2; D may be TRBD1 (6 bases). The germline V gene has CDR1 SQVTM and CDR2 ANQGSEA. CDR3 length equals 14 residues. CDR3 sequence: CSVIPDSTNYGYTF. DNA of the CDR3: TGCAGTGTCATCCCGGACAGCACTAACTATGGCTACACCTTC.

The rearrangement links TRBV19 to TRBJ2-2, with D unclear. Germline values: CDR1 LNHDA, CDR2 SQIVND (reference sequence). The CDR3 loop spans 12 amino acids. V was pared by 8 bases and J by 1 base, with 5 bases between. The DNA of the CDR3 is TGTGCCAGTGGCCGGAACACCGGGGAGCTGTTTTTT. Protein sequence: CASGRNTGELFF.

J is TRBJ2-7 and V is TRBV11-2; D remains ambiguous. V was cut by 6 bases and J by 7 bases, with 19 bases left in between. Germline CDR1 SGHAT, CDR2 FQNNGV. The CDR3 runs to 14 residues. In DNA, the CDR3 is TGTGCCAGCAGTGTGAAAGGCGCGGTAGAGGAGCAGTACTTC. Translation: CASSVKGAVEEQYF.

Comment on this clonotype: The conserved closing phenylalanine or tryptophan is absent in this CDR3, likely reflecting a read error. The genes are TRBV11-2 and TRBJ2-7, with D maybe TRBD2 (5 bases). Germline-derived CDR1 and CDR2 are SGHAT and FQNNGV. The CDR3 is 14 residues long. CDR3 sequence reads: CAGCYFSGVYEQYI. The DNA for the CDR3 is TGTGCCGGCTGTTACTTCTCCGGGGTCTACGAACAGTACATC.

Comment on this clonotype: One junction end disagrees with the germline gene, perhaps due to a read error. The chain links TRBV6-1 to TRBJ2-6; 9 bases fit TRBD1. The germline V gene has CDR1 MNHNS and CDR2 SASEGT. The CDR3 is 18 residues long. Here the CDR3 reads CASSEMTGGSSWANVLTF. The CDR3 bases are TGTGCCAGCAGTGAGATGACAGGGGGTAGCTCTTGGGCCAACGTCCTGACCTTC.

Comment on this clonotype: An end of the junction differs from the germline gene, which may be a read error. The gene calls are TRBV12-3 or TRBV12-4 and TRBJ1-3; TRBD1 matches 7 bases. The CDR3 spans 13 residues. The CDR3 coding sequence is TGTGGCAGCAGTTTAGAACAGGGGAGCACCATATATTTT. Its translation: CGSSLEQGSTIYF.

For this clonotype: No conserved phenylalanine or tryptophan ends this CDR3, so it is likely a read error. It is unclear where the CDR3 begins or ends on the DNA, so no DNA is shown, and the CDR3 is as TCRdb lists it. This sequence joins TRBV11-2 and TRBJ1-6. The CDR3 adds up to 15 amino acids, both ends counted. Looked up from germline, CDR1 is SGHAT and CDR2 is FQNNGV. The CDR3 sequence is CASSLESGSNSRLHL.

With regard to this clonotype: Being one base from a much bigger clone, this may be a read error. CDR3 residues: CSAPGGHSKDTQYF. The DNA of the CDR3 is TGCAGTGCACCGGGGGGGCATTCGAAAGATACGCAGTATTTT. V is TRBV20-1 and J is TRBJ2-3; 8 nucleotides agree with TRBD2. Germline V lookup: CDR1 DFQATT, CDR2 SNEGSKA (reference sequence). Losses at the gene ends were 6 bases for V and 5 bases for J; bases not matched to a gene: 10. The CDR3 is made up of 14 amino acids.

In regard to this clonotype: A clone one base away is much larger, so this may be a read error. The genes are TRBV6-1 and TRBJ2-7; D remains unclear. Germline CDR1 and CDR2: MNHNS and SASEGT. The CDR3 has 12 residues. The CDR3 DNA reads TGTGCCAGCAGCTTTCTCTCCTACGACCAGTACTTC. Its protein product is CASSFLSYDQYF.

The chain uses TRBV21-1 and TRBJ2-7. TRBV21-1 corresponds to a pseudogene. The CDR3 runs 13 residues. The CDR3 is CASSKADTYEQYF. The CDR3 nucleotides read TGTGCCAGCAGCAAAGCGGACACCTACGAGCAGTACTTC.

As concerns this clonotype: A read error may produce the germline difference seen at one junction end. The V and J genes are TRBV5-6 and TRBJ1-1; 12 bases fit TRBD1. The CDR3 spans 17 residues. The germline CDR1 and CDR2 sequences are SGHDT and YYEEEE. In DNA, the CDR3 is TGTGCCAGCATCTTGGGACAGGGGGCCACACGGAGAACTGAAGCTTTCTTT. Translation gives CASILGQGATRRTEAFF.

This clonotype has only a few counts. For the CDR3, the DNA is TGTGCCAGCAACAACAGGGGGCGGACTGAAGCTTTCTTT. It is translated as CASNNRGRTEAFF. The chain combines TRBV5-4 with TRBJ1-1; TRBD1 agrees at 9 bases. This CDR3 has 13 amino acids. V gave up 6 bases and J gave up 5 bases; unmatched junction bases: 5. Germline values: CDR1 SGHNT, CDR2 YYREEE (reference sequence).

In DNA form, the CDR3 reads TGTGCCAGCAGCTTGGTGGGGACTACTGGAAACACCATATATTTT. Its translation is CASSLVGTTGNTIYF. The chain couples TRBV5-4 to TRBJ1-3; D is perhaps TRBD1 (5 bases). Between the trimmed V and J ends, which lost 0 bases and 2 bases, there was a span of 9 bases. Germline V gene sequence: CDR1 SGHNT, CDR2 YYREEE (reference sequence). This CDR3 has 15 amino acids.

On this clonotype itself: This sequence may be a read error, since a much larger clone differs from it by one base. The chain has TRBV29-1 and TRBJ2-1; the D call may be TRBD1 or TRBD2 (6 bases each). This CDR3 region has 14 residues. V was shortened by 4 bases and J by 7 bases, with 17 bases between the two germline ends. Per the germline V gene, CDR1 is SQVTM and CDR2 is ANQGSEA. The CDR3 loop is CSVGKGGGLNEQFF. CDR3 sequence (DNA): TGCAGCGTTGGAAAGGGGGGTGGGTTGAATGAGCAGTTCTTC.

Notes on this clonotype: With a much larger clone just one base away, this may be a read error. The rearrangement links TRBV6-5 to TRBJ2-2; D is uncertain. This CDR3 is 14 amino acids long. V lost 4 bases and J 8 bases, leaving 14 bases between the germline ends. CDR1 and CDR2 (germline): MNHEY, SVGAGI. DNA of the CDR3: TGTGCCAGCAGTTGCTCAGGCCGACGAGGGGAGCTGTTTTTT. Amino acids: CASSCSGRRGELFF.